This T cell receptor (beta chain) was observed in a study of cytomegalovirus exposure and HLA in healthy donors. Study conclusions and caveats: Accurate predictions that matched the HLA-A and HLA-B alleles of most subjects were reportedly made from TCR beta sequences. Cytomegalovirus-associated status was assigned to about 170 TCR beta chains.

Concerning this clone itself: Its antigen is currently unknown.

The CDR3 spans 14 residues. V lost 1 base to trimming and J lost 0 bases; unmatched junction nucleotides: 0. CDR1 SEHNR and CDR2 FQNEAQ come from the germline V gene (reference sequence). Primers for the PCR totalled 60 Vbeta and 13 Jbeta. Repertoires were generated with immunoSEQ multiplex PCR, while TCRdb's copy carries only in-frame clones and drops some. This sample has under 100,000 clones, with 70% found just once. Input material: PBMCs. This receptor was taken from a woman between 45 and 65 years old in good health and CMV-seropositive. This chain links TRBV7-9 with TRBJ2-7, with 7 bases identical to TRBD1. As DNA, the CDR3 is TGTGCCAGCAGCTTAGGGGACAGCTCCTACGAGCAGTACTTC. It specifies CASSLGDSSYEQYF.